The clone carrying this T cell receptor beta chain has ten or more counts. The germline V gene encodes CDR1 LNHDA and CDR2 SQIVND (reference sequence). The CDR3 contains 15 residues. The V gene end was trimmed by 4 bases and the J gene end by 5 bases; junction bases not matched to a gene: 10. The data are from a study of regulatory T cells in long-lasting Graves disease. Time point given: newly diagnosed GD, antithyroid drugs for less than 3 months. From RNA extracted from PBMCs, the TCR library was made. The TCR beta library used iRepertoire HTBI primers with Arm-PCR amplification of CDR3. One entry per CDR3 protein results from TCRdb running MiXCR on the multiplex PCR reads. The data hold hundreds of thousands of distinct CDR3 sequences, with 13% observed a single time. This sample was also put to use in a study of T cells in Graves' hyperthyroidism and ophthalmopathy.

This sequence originates from a man aged 25-45 years with Graves disease. This chain joins TRBV19 and TRBJ1-1, with TRBD1 matching over 7 bases. The sample in question was peripheral blood mononuclear cells (PBMCs), obtained at new diagnosis, from a patient treated with antithyroid drugs. The CDR3 bases are TGTGCCAGTAGTACTATAACAGGGGAGAAGACTGAAGCTTTCTTT. Translated: CASSTITGEKTEAFF.